Below, one T cell receptor beta chain is given with its context. Only in-frame clones appear in the TCRdb table, and some are missing; sequencing was by immunoSEQ multiplex PCR. The sample shows approximately 74,000 clones, approximately 79% of them seen only once. The CDR3 runs 14 residues. Germline lookup yields CDR1 MNHEY and CDR2 SMNVEV (reference sequence). Trimming took 5 bases from V and 5 from J; bases not matched to a gene: 7. This specimen comes from a study of blood T cell repertoires in COVID-19. On the study more broadly: The United States, Italy and Spain supplied acute and convalescent COVID-19 samples.

The origin of this receptor is a human donor in a cohort sampled during active COVID-19. Sequencing used peripheral blood. This rearrangement joins TRBV27 to TRBJ2-3, with 7 bases identical to TRBD1. CDR3: CASSLLTGKDTQYF. Written as DNA, the CDR3 is TGTGCCAGCAGTCTCTTGACAGGGAAAGATACGCAGTATTTT.